Sequencing of this T cell receptor (beta chain) was carried out in a study of CXCR3-negative and CXCR3-positive naive CD8 T cells. The study, taken as a whole, reports: TRBV-TRBJ usage was similar across naive CXCR3 subsets but distinct in memory cells. More hydrophobic TRB CDR3s occurred in CXCR3-positive than in CXCR3-negative naive cells.

UMI-labeled 5' RACE TRB cDNA libraries were prepared from the cells. With the 5' RACE reads reprocessed, TCRdb shows one record per CDR3 protein and no DNA. The sample includes roughly 120,000 distinct CDR3 sequences. Comments on this clonotype: The antigen is undetermined.

Germline V gives CDR1 LGHNT, CDR2 FRNRAP. The CDR3 runs to 16 residues. The specimen was naive CXCR3+ CD8+ T cells from blood. Sample subset: CD45RO-CCR7+CD27+CD95- naive CD8+ T cells expressing CXCR3 (TNR3+). This clonotype was sampled from a human donor in good health. Some clones in this sample may be carry-over from other donors' samples. The gene calls are TRBV12-5 and TRBJ2-7; as DNA is missing, the TRBD2 call by TCRdb cannot be tested. The CDR3 reads CASGLVLAGISYEQYF.